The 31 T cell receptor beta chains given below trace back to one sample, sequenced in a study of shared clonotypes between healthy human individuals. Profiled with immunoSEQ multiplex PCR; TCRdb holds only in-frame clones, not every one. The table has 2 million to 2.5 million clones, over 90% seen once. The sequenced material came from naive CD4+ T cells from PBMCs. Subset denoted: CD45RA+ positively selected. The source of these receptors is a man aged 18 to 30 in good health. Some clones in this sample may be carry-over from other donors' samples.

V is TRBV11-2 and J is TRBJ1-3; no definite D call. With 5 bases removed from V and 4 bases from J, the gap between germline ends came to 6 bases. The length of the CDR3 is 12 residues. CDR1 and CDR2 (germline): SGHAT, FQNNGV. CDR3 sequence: CASSPLGNTIYF. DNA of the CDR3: TGTGCCAGCAGCCCGCTCGGAAACACCATATATTTT. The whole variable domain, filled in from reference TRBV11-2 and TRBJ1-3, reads EAGVAQSPRYKIIEKRQSVAFWCNPISGHATLYWYQQILGQGPKLLIQFQNNGVVDDSQLPKDRFSAERLKGVDSTLKIQPAKLEDSAVYLCASSPLGNTIYFGEGSWLTVV.

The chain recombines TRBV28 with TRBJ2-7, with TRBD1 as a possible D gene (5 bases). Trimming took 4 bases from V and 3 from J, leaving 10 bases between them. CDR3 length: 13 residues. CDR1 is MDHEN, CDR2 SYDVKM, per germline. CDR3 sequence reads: CASSSDSYYEQYF. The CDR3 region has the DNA TGTGCCAGCAGTTCAGACAGTTACTACGAGCAGTACTTC.

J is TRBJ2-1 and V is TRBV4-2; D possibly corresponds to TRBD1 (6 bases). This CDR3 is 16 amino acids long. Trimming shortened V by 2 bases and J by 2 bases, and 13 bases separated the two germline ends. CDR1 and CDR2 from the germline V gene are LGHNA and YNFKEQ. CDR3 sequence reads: CASSQYTGIPYNEQFF. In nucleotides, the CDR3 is TGTGCCAGCAGCCAATACACAGGGATTCCCTACAATGAGCAGTTCTTC.

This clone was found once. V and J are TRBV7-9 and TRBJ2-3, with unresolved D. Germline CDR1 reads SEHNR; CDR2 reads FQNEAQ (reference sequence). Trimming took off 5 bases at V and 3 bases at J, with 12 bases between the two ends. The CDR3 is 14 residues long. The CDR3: CASSPDPTTDTQYF. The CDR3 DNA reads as TGTGCCAGCAGCCCTGACCCTACTACAGATACGCAGTATTTT. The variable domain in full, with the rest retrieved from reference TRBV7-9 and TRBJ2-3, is DTGVSQNPRHKITKRGQNVTFRCDPISEHNRLYWYRQTLGQGPEFLTYFQNEAQLEKSRLLSDRFSAERPKGSFSTLEIQRTEQGDSAMYLCASSPDPTTDTQYFGPGTRLTVL.

CDR3 sequence reads: CASSTSYTDTQYF. CDR3 bases: TGTGCCAGCAGTACATCGTACACAGATACGCAGTATTTT. This chain uses TRBV6-5 with TRBJ2-3, with D uncertain. CDR1 and CDR2 (germline): MNHEY, SVGAGI. The CDR3 runs 13 residues. V was trimmed by 5 bases and J by 2 bases, leaving 8 bases between them.

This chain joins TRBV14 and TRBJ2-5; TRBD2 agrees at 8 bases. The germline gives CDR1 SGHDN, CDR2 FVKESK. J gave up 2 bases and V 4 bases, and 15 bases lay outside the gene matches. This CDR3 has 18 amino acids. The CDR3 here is CASSRAERLALYQETQYF. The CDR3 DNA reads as TGTGCCAGCAGCCGCGCCGAGAGACTAGCGCTGTATCAAGAGACCCAGTACTTC.

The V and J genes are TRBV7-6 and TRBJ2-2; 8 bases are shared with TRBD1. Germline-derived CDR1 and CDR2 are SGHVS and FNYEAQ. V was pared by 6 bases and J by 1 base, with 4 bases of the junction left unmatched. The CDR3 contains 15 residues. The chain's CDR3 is CASRFGTGNTGELFF. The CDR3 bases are TGTGCCAGCAGATTCGGGACAGGGAACACCGGGGAGCTGTTTTTT.

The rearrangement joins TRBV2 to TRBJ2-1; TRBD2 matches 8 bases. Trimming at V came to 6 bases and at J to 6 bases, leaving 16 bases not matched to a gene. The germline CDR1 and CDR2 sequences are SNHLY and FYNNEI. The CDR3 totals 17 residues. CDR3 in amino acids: CASRSSRGGRSINEQFF. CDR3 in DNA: TGTGCCAGCAGATCCTCACGGGGGGGGAGGTCCATCAATGAGCAGTTCTTC. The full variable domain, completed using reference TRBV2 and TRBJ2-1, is EPEVTQTPSHQVTQMGQEVILRCVPISNHLYFYWYRQILGQKVEFLVSFYNNEISEKSEIFDDQFSVERPDGSNFTLKIRSTKLEDSAMYFCASRSSRGGRSINEQFFGPGTRLTVL.

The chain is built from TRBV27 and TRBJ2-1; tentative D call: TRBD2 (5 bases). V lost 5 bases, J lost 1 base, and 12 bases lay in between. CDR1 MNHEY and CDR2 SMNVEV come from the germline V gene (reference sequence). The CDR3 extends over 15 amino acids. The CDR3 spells CASSPSGFSYNEQFF. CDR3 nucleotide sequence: TGTGCCAGCAGTCCGTCGGGGTTTTCCTACAATGAGCAGTTCTTC.

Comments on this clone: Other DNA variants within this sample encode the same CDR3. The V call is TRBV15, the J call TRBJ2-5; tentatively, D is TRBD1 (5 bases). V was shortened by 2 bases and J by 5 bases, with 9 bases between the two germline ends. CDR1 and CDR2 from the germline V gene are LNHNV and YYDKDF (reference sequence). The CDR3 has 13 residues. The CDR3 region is CATSRQGGETQYF. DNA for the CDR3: TGTGCCACCAGCAGACAGGGTGGGGAGACCCAGTACTTC.

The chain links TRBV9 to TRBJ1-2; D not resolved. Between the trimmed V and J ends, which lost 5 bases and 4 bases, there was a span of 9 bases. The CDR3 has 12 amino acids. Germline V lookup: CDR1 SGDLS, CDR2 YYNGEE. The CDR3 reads CASRAGSYGYTF. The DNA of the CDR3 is TGTGCCAGCAGGGCCGGGTCCTATGGCTACACCTTC.

This CDR3 reads CASSSGTPPYNEQFF. The CDR3 bases are TGCGCCAGCAGCTCGGGGACACCCCCCTACAATGAGCAGTTCTTC. V usage is TRBV5-1 and J usage is TRBJ2-1; the D gene is possibly TRBD1 (6 bases). Trimming stripped 3 bases from V and 2 bases from J, with 12 bases between. This CDR3 spans 15 amino acids. CDR1 SGHRS and CDR2 YFSETQ come from the germline V gene.

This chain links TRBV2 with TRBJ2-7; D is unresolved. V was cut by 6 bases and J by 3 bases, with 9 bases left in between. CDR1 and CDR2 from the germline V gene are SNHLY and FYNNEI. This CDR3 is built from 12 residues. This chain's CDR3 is CASRDGFYEQYF. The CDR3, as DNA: TGTGCCAGCAGGGACGGGTTCTACGAGCAGTACTTC.

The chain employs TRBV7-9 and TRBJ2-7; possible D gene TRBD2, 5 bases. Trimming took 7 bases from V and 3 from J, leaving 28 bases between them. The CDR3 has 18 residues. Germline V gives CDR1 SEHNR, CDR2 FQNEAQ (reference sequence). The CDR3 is CASNPITRRGRSLYEQYF. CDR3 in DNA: TGTGCCAGCAACCCTATAACCCGACGGGGAAGGTCCCTCTACGAGCAGTACTTC.

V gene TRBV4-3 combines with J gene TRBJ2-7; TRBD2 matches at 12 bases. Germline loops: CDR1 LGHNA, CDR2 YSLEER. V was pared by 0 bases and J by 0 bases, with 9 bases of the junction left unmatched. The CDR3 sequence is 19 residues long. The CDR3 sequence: CASSQEARLAGGPSYEQYF. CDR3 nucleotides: TGCGCCAGCAGCCAAGAGGCGCGGCTAGCGGGAGGGCCCTCCTACGAGCAGTACTTC.

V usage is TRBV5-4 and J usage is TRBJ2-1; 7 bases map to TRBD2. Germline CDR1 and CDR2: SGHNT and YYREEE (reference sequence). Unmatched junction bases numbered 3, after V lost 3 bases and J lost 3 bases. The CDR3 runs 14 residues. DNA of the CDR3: TGTGCCAGCAGCTCCCGGGGGGACTACAATGAGCAGTTCTTC. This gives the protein CASSSRGDYNEQFF.

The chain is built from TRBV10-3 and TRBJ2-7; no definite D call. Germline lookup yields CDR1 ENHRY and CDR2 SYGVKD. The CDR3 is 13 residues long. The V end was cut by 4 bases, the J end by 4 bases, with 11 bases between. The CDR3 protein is CAISVDTRYEQYF. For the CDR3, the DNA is TGTGCCATCAGTGTTGACACAAGGTACGAGCAGTACTTC.

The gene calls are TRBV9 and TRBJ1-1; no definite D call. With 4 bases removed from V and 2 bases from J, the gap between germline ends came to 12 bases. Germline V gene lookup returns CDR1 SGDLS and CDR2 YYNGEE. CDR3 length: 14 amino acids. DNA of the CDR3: TGTGCCAGCAGCCCTAGACAAATAAACACTGAAGCTTTCTTT. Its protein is CASSPRQINTEAFF. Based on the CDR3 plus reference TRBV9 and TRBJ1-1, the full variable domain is DSGVTQTPKHLITATGQRVTLRCSPRSGDLSVYWYQQSLDQGLQFLIQYYNGEERAKGNILERFSAQQFPDLHSELNLSSLELGDSALYFCASSPRQINTEAFFGQGTRLTVV.

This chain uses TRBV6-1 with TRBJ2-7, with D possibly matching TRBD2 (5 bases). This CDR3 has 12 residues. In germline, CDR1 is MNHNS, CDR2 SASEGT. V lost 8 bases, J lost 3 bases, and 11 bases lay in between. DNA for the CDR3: TGTGCCAGCGACCGGGGTTTCTACGAGCAGTACTTC. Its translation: CASDRGFYEQYF.

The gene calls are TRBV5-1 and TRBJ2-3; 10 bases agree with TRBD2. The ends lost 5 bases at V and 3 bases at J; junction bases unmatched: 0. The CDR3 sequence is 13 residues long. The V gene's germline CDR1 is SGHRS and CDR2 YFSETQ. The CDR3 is CASRAGGTDTQYF. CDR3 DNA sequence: TGCGCCAGCAGAGCGGGAGGGACAGATACGCAGTATTTT. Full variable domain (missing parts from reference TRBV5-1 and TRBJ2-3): KAGVTQTPRYLIKTRGQQVTLSCSPISGHRSVSWYQQTPGQGLQFLFEYFSETQRNKGNFPGRFSGRQFSNSRSEMNVSTLELGDSALYLCASRAGGTDTQYFGPGTRLTVL.

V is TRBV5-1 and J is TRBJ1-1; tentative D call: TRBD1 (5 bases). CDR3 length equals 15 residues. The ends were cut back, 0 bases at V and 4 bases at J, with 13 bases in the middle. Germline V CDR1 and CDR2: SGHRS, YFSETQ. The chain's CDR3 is CASSLAAKGVTEAFF. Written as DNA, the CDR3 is TGCGCCAGCAGCTTGGCGGCCAAAGGGGTCACTGAAGCTTTCTTT.

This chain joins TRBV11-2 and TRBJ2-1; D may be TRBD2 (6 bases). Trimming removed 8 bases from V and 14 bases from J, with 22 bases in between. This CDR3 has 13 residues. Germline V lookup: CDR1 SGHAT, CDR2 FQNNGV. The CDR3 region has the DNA TGTGCCAGCGACTCAAGGAGGGGCACCCGGAAGTTCTTC. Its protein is CASDSRRGTRKFF.

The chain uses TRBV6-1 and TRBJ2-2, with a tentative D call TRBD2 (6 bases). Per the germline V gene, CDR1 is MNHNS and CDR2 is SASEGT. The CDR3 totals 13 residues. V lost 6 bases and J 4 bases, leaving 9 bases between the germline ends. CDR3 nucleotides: TGTGCCAGCAGCTCGGGGGTCACCGGGGAGCTGTTTTTT. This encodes CASSSGVTGELFF.

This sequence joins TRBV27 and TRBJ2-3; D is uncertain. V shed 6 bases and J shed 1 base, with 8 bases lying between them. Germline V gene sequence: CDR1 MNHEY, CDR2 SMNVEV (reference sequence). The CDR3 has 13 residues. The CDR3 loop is CASRLSGTDTQYF. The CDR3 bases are TGTGCCAGCAGACTTAGTGGCACAGATACGCAGTATTTT.

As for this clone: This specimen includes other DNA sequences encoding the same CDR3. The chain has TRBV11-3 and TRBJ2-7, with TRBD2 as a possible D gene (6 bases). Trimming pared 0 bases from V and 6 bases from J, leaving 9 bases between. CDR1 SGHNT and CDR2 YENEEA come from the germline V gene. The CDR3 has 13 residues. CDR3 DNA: TGTGCCAGCAGCTTAGATCGGGGGACCGAGCAGTACTTC. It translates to CASSLDRGTEQYF. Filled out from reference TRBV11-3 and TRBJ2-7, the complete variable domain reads EAGVVQSPRYKIIEKKQPVAFWCNPISGHNTLYWYLQNLGQGPELLIRYENEEAVDDSQLPKDRFSAERLKGVDSTLKIQPAELGDSAVYLCASSLDRGTEQYFGPGTRLTVT.

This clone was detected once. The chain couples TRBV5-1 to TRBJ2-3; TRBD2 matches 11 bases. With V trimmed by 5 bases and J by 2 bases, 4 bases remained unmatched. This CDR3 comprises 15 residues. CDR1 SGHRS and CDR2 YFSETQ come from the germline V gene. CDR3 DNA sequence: TGCGCCAGCAGTTCTAGCGGGAGGATCACAGATACGCAGTATTTT. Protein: CASSSSGRITDTQYF.

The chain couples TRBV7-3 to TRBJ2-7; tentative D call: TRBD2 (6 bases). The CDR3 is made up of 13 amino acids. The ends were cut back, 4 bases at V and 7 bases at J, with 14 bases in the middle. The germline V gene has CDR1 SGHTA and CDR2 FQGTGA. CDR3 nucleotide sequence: TGTGCCAGCAGCTCAGGAAATGCGGGAGAGCAGTACTTC. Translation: CASSSGNAGEQYF.

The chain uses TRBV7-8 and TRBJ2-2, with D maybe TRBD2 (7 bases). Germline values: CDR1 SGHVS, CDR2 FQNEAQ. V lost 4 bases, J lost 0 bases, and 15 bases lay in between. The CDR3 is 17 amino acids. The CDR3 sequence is CASSSRGGRTNTGELFF. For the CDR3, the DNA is TGTGCCAGCAGCTCGAGGGGGGGCCGAACGAACACCGGGGAGCTGTTTTTT.

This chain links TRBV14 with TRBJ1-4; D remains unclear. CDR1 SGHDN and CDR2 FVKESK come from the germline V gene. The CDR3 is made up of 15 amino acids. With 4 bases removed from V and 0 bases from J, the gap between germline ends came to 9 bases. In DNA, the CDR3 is TGTGCCAGCAGCCTTCCGGGCTCAACTAATGAAAAACTGTTTTTT. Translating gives CASSLPGSTNEKLFF.

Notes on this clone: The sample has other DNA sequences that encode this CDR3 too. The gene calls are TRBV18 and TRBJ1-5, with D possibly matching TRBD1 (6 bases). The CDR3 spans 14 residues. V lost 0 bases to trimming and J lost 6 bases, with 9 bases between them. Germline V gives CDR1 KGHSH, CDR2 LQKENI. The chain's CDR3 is CASSPPGGGQPQHF. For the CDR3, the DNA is TGTGCCAGCTCACCACCAGGAGGGGGTCAGCCCCAGCATTTT.

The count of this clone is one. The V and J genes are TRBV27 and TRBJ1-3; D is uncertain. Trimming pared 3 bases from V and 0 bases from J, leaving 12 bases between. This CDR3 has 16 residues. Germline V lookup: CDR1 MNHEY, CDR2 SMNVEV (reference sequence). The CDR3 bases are TGTGCCAGCAGTTTGTCTCAGGCCGGCTCTGGAAACACCATATATTTT. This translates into CASSLSQAGSGNTIYF.